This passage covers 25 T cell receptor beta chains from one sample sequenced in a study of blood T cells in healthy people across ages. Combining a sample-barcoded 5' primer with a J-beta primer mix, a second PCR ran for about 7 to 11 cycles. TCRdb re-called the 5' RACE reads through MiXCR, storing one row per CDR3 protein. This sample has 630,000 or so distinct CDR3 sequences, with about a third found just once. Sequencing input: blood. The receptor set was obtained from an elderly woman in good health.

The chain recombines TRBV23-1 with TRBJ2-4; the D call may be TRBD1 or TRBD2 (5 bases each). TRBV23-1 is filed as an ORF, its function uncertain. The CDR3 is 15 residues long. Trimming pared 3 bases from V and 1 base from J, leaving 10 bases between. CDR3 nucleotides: TGCGCCAGCAGTCAGGTCAGGGAGGCCAAAAACATTCAGTACTTC. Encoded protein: CASSQVREAKNIQYF.

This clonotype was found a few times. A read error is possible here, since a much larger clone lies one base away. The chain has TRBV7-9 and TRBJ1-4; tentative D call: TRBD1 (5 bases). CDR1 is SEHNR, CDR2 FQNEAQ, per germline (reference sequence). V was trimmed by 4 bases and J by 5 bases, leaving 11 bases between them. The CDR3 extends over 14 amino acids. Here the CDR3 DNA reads TGTGCCAGCAGCTGTGGGGACGGAAATGAAAAACTGTTTTTT. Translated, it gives CASSCGDGNEKLFF.

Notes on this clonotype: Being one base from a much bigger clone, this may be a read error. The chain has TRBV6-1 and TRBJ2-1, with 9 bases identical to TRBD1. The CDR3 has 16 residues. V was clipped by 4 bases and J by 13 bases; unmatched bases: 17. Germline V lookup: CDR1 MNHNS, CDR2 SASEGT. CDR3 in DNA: TGTGCCAGCAGTGCTTTGGGACAGGGTGGCCGGGAGACCCAGTTCTTC. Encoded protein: CASSALGQGGRETQFF.

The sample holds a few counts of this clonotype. The CDR3, as DNA: TGTGCCAGCAGTCGCGGACAGGGGGTAGCAACTAATGAAAAACTGTTTTTT. Residues: CASSRGQGVATNEKLFF. This chain uses TRBV6-1 with TRBJ1-4, with 10 nucleotides matching TRBD1. V was clipped by 5 bases and J by 0 bases; unmatched bases: 6. The CDR3 loop spans 17 amino acids. Germline V lookup: CDR1 MNHNS, CDR2 SASEGT.

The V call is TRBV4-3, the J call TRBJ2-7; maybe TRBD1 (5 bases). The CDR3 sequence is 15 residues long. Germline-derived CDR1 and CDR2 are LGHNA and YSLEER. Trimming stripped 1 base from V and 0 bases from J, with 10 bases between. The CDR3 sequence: CASSQGRASSYEQYF. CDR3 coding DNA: TGCGCCAGCAGCCAAGGCAGGGCGAGCTCCTACGAGCAGTACTTC.

CDR3 sequence reads: CASSSDGGTSYGYTF. CDR3 DNA: TGTGCCAGCAGTAGCGATGGGGGTACCTCCTATGGCTACACCTTC. The V and J genes are TRBV7-2 and TRBJ1-2; D perhaps matches TRBD1 (5 bases). The CDR3 is 15 residues long. CDR1 is SGHTA and CDR2 is FQGNSA in the germline V gene. With 6 bases removed from V and 4 bases from J, the gap between germline ends came to 18 bases.

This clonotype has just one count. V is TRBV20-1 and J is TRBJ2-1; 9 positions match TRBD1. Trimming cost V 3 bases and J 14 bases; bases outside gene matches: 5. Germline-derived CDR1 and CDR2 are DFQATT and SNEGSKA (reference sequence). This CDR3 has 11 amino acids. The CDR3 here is CSAREGDREFF. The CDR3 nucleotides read TGCAGTGCTAGGGAGGGGGACAGGGAGTTCTTC.

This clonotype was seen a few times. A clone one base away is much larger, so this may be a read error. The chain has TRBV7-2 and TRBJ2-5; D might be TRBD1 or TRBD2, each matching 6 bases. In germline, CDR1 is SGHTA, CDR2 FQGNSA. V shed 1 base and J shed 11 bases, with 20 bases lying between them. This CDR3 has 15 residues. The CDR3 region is CASSLGGALDLEQYF. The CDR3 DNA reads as TGTGCCAGCAGCTTAGGGGGGGCCCTGGATTTGGAGCAGTACTTC.

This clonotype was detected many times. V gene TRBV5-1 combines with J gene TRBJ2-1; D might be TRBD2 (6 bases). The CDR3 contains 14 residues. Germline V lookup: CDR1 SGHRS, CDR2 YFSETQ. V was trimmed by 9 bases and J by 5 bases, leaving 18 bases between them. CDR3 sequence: CATRGTYVNNEQFF. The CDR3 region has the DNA TGCGCCACCCGCGGGACCTACGTTAACAATGAGCAGTTCTTC.

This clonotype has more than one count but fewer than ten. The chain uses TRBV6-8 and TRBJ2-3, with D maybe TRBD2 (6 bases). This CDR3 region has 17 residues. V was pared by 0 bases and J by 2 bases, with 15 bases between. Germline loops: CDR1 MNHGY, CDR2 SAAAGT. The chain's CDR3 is CASSYSIPSVYTDTQYF. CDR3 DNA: TGTGCCAGCAGTTACTCGATACCTAGCGTTTACACAGATACGCAGTATTTT.

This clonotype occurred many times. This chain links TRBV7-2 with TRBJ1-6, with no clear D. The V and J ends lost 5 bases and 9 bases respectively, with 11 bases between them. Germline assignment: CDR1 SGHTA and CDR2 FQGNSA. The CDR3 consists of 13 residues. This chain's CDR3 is CASSPDLGSPLHF. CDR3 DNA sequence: TGTGCCAGCAGCCCCGATCTTGGTTCACCCCTCCACTTT.

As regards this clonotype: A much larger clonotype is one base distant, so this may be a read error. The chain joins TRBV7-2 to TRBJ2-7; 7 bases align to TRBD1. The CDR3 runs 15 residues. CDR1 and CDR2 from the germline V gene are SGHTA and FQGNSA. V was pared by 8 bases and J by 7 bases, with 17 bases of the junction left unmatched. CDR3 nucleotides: TGTGCCAGCGGCAAACCGGGACAGAAGGTCCATGAGCAGTACTTC. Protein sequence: CASGKPGQKVHEQYF.

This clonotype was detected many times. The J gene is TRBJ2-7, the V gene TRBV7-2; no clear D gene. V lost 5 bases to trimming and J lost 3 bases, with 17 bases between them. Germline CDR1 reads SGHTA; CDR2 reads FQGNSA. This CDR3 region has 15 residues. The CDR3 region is CASSRSSMGRYEQYF. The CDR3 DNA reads TGTGCCAGCAGCCGCTCTAGTATGGGTCGCTACGAGCAGTACTTC. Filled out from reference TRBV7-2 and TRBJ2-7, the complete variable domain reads GAGVSQSPSNKVTEKGKDVELRCDPISGHTALYWYRQSLGQGLEFLIYFQGNSAPDKSGLPSDRFSAERTGGSVSTLTIQRTQQEDSAVYLCASSRSSMGRYEQYFGPGTRLTVT.

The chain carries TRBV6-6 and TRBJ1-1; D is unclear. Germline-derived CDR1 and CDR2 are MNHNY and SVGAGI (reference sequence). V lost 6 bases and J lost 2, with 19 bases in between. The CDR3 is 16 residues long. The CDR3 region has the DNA TGTGCCAGCAGACAGACTCAGGCGAGACTTAACACTGAAGCTTTCTTT. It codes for CASRQTQARLNTEAFF.

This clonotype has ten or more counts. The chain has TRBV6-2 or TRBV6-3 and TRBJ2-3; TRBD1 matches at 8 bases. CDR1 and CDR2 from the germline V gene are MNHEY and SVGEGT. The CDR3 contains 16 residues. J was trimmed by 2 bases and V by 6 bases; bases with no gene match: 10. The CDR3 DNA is TGTGCCAGCAGCAACGCCGGGACAGGAATCACAGATACGCAGTATTTT. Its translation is CASSNAGTGITDTQYF.

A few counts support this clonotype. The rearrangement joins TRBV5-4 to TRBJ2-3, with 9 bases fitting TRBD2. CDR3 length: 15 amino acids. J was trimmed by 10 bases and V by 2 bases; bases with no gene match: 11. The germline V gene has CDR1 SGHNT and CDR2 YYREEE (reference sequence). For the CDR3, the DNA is TGTGCCAGCAGCTTAGGAAGCGGGGGGCCCCCAGCGCAGTATTTT. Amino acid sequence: CASSLGSGGPPAQYF.

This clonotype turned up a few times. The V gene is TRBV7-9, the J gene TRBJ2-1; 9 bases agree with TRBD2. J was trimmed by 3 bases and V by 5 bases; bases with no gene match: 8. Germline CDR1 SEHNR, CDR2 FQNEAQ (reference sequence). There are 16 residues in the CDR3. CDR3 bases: TGTGCCAGCAGCAGAGGCGGGGGGGCCGTCTACAATGAGCAGTTCTTC. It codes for CASSRGGGAVYNEQFF.

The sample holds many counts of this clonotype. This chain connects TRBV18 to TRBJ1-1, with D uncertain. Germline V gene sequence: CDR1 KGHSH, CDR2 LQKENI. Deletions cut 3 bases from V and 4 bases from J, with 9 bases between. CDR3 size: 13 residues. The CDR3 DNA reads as TGTGCCAGCTCACCCGCGTCTGGCACTGAAGCTTTCTTT. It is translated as CASSPASGTEAFF.

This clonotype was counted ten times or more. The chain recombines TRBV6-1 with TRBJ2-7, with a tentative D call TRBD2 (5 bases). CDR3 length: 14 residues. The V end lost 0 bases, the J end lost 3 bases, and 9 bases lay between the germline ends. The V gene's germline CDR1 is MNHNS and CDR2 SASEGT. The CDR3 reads CASSEAPGLYEQYF. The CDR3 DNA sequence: TGTGCCAGCAGTGAAGCTCCAGGACTCTACGAGCAGTACTTC.

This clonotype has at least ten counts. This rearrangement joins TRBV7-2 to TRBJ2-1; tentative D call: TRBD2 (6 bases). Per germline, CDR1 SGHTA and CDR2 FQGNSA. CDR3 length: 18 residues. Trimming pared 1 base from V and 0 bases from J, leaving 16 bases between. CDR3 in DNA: TGTGCCAGCAGCTTAGTAGCCCAGCGGGTGAGCTCCTACAATGAGCAGTTCTTC. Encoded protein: CASSLVAQRVSSYNEQFF.

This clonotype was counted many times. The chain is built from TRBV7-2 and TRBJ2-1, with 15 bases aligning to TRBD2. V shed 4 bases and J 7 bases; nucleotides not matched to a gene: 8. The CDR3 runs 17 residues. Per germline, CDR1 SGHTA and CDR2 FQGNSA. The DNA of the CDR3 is TGTGCCAGCAGCTGGACTAGCGGGGGGGCTGGGAGAAATGAGCAGTTCTTC. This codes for CASSWTSGGAGRNEQFF.

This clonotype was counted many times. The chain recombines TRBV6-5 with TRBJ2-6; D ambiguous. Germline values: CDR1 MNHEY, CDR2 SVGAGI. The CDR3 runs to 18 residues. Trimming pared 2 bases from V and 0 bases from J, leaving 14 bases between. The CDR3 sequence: CASSYALGDYSGANVLTF. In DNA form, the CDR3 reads TGTGCCAGCAGTTACGCTCTGGGTGATTACTCTGGGGCCAACGTCCTGACTTTC.

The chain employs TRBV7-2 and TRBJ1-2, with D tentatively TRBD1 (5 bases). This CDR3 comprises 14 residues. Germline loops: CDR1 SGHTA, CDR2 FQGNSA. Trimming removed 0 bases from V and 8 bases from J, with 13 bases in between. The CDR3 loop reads CASSLALQGYGYTF. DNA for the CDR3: TGTGCCAGCAGCTTAGCGCTTCAGGGTTACGGCTACACCTTC. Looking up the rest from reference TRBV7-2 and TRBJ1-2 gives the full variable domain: GAGVSQSPSNKVTEKGKDVELRCDPISGHTALYWYRQSLGQGLEFLIYFQGNSAPDKSGLPSDRFSAERTGGSVSTLTIQRTQQEDSAVYLCASSLALQGYGYTFGSGTRLTVV.

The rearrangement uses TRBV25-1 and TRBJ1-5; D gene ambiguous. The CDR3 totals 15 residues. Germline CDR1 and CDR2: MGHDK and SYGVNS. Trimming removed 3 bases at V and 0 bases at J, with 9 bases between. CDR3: CASSDVGTSNQPQHF. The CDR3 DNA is TGTGCCAGCAGTGACGTGGGAACTAGCAATCAGCCCCAGCATTTT.

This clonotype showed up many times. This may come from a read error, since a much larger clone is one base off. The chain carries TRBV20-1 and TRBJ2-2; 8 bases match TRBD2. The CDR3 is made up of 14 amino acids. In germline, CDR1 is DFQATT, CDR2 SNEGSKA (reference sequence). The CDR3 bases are TGCAGTGCCAGATCGGGGGGGGAACCCGGGGAGCGGTTTTTT. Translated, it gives CSARSGGEPGERFF.